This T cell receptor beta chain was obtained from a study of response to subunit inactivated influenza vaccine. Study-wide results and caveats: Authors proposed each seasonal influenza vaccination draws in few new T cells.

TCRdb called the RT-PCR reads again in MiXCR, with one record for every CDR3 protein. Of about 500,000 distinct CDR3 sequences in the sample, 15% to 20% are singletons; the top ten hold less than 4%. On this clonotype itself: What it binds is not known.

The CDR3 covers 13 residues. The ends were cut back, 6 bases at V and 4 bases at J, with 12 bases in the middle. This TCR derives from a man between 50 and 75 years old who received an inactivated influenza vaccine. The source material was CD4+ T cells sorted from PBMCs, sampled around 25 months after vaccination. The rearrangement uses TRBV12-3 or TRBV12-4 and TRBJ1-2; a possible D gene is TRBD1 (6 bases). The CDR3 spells CASSPGQLYGYTF. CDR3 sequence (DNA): TGTGCCAGCAGCCCCGGACAGCTCTATGGCTACACCTTC.